These 15 T cell receptor beta chains originate from one sample sequenced in a study of CD8 T cell repertoires and HIV-1 epitope variants. These TCRs' antigens remain unknown. Data came from immunoSEQ multiplex PCR; TCRdb stores just in-frame clones and leaves some out. The sample lists about 4,400 clones; 68% were seen once. The sequenced sample consisted of cultured CD8+ T cells derived from PBMCs. The receptor source for this set is a male donor with HIV.

The chain carries TRBV28 and TRBJ2-2; D unresolved. The V end lost 2 bases, the J end lost 5 bases, and 3 bases lay between the germline ends. The CDR3 sequence is 12 residues long. Per the germline V gene, CDR1 is MDHEN and CDR2 is SYDVKM. The DNA for the CDR3 is TGTGCCAGCAGTTTACAGACCGGGGAGCTGTTTTTT. It encodes CASSLQTGELFF. Drawing the rest from reference TRBV28 and TRBJ2-2, the complete variable domain is DVKVTQSSRYLVKRTGEKVFLECVQDMDHENMFWYRQDPGLGLRLIYFSYDVKMKEKGDIPEGYSVSREKKERFSLILESASTNQTSMYLCASSLQTGELFFGEGSRLTVL.

The CDR3 sequence is CASGDGYGTEAFF. CDR3 bases: TGTGCCAGTGGCGACGGGTACGGCACTGAAGCTTTCTTT. This chain joins TRBV19 and TRBJ1-1; D is uncertain. Per the germline V gene, CDR1 is LNHDA and CDR2 is SQIVND (reference sequence). The CDR3 covers 13 residues. Trimming removed 8 bases from V and 4 bases from J, with 14 bases in between.

The chain employs TRBV28 and TRBJ1-5; D remains unclear. Deletions cut 3 bases from V and 6 bases from J, with 3 bases between. CDR1 and CDR2 from the germline V gene are MDHEN and SYDVKM. The CDR3 is 11 residues long. DNA of the CDR3: TGTGCCAGCAGTTTGAGTCAGCCCCAGCATTTT. It encodes CASSLSQPQHF.

The V and J genes are TRBV28 and TRBJ2-3, with D possibly TRBD2 on 6 matching bases. Trimming shortened V by 1 base and J by 6 bases, and 11 bases separated the two germline ends. Germline V CDR1 and CDR2: MDHEN, SYDVKM. This CDR3 is built from 14 residues. CDR3 in DNA: TGTGCCAGCAGTTTATTGGGGGGAATGGATACGCAGTATTTT. It encodes CASSLLGGMDTQYF.

This clone has a handful of counts. This CDR3 is CASSYSRGGAYNEQFF. Written as DNA, the CDR3 is TGTGCCAGCAGTTACTCTAGAGGGGGCGCCTACAATGAGCAGTTCTTC. The rearrangement uses TRBV6-5 and TRBJ2-1, with 7 bases identical to TRBD1. CDR3 length: 16 residues. With V trimmed by 0 bases and J by 2 bases, 4 bases remained unmatched. Germline lookup yields CDR1 MNHEY and CDR2 SVGAGI.

The sample holds one count of this clone. The V gene is TRBV28, the J gene TRBJ2-7; TRBD1 agrees at 10 bases. V lost 6 bases to trimming and J lost 6 bases; unmatched junction nucleotides: 23. CDR1 MDHEN and CDR2 SYDVKM come from the germline V gene. There are 19 residues in the CDR3. The CDR3 DNA follows: TGTGCCAGCAGCTATCTCATCTTCAGACAGGGGGCTCGTGTAGGCGAGCAGTACTTC. Residues: CASSYLIFRQGARVGEQYF. The full variable domain, with the rest looked up from reference TRBV28 and TRBJ2-7, is DVKVTQSSRYLVKRTGEKVFLECVQDMDHENMFWYRQDPGLGLRLIYFSYDVKMKEKGDIPEGYSVSREKKERFSLILESASTNQTSMYLCASSYLIFRQGARVGEQYFGPGTRLTVT.

The rearrangement uses TRBV5-4 and TRBJ1-6, with 7 bases that match TRBD1. Per germline, CDR1 SGHNT and CDR2 YYREEE (reference sequence). This CDR3 has 14 residues. The V and J ends lost 0 bases and 11 bases, in that order; junction bases with no gene match: 5. The chain's CDR3 is CASSLGRGLTPLHF. Here the CDR3 DNA reads TGTGCCAGCAGCTTGGGGAGGGGGCTAACACCCCTCCACTTT.

Judged by abundance, this clone is medium-sized (0.01 to 0.1%). The chain links TRBV6-5 to TRBJ1-1; D remains ambiguous. The V gene's germline CDR1 is MNHEY and CDR2 SVGAGI. The CDR3 sequence is 14 residues long. Between the trimmed V and J ends, which lost 1 base and 0 bases, there was a span of 6 bases. The CDR3 spells CASSYLDMNTEAFF. The CDR3 DNA sequence: TGTGCCAGCAGTTACTTGGATATGAACACTGAAGCTTTCTTT.

This clone has a single count. The chain employs TRBV27 and TRBJ2-2, with D hard to call. Trimming removed 3 bases at V and 6 bases at J, with 2 bases between. In germline, CDR1 is MNHEY, CDR2 SMNVEV (reference sequence). The CDR3 sequence is 11 residues long. CDR3 region: CASSFSGELFF. Here the CDR3 DNA reads TGTGCCAGCAGTTTCTCCGGGGAGCTGTTTTTT.

This clone was counted between two and nine times. The V and J genes are TRBV4-2 and TRBJ1-4, with a possible D match to TRBD1 (5 bases). CDR1 is LGHNA, CDR2 YNFKEQ, per germline. With 1 base removed from V and 12 bases from J, the gap between germline ends came to 12 bases. The CDR3 consists of 13 residues. The CDR3 spells CASSQGSQEELFF. In DNA, the CDR3 is TGTGCCAGCAGCCAAGGATCACAGGAGGAACTGTTTTTT.

This chain joins TRBV18 and TRBJ1-1, with D possibly matching TRBD1 (6 bases). Looked up from germline, CDR1 is KGHSH and CDR2 is LQKENI. CDR3 length equals 16 residues. Between the trimmed V and J ends, which lost 2 bases and 5 bases, there was a span of 18 bases. DNA for the CDR3: TGTGCCAGCTCACCAGGGCGGGTGGGGGCTCGGACTGAAGCTTTCTTT. Encoded protein: CASSPGRVGARTEAFF.

The chain carries TRBV5-6 and TRBJ2-7; D is ambiguous. The germline V gene has CDR1 SGHDT and CDR2 YYEEEE. This CDR3 has 13 residues. V lost 4 bases and J lost 6, with 14 bases in between. The CDR3 is CASSAARTGEQYF. The CDR3 nucleotides read TGTGCCAGCAGCGCCGCAAGAACGGGCGAGCAGTACTTC.

The chain is built from TRBV5-6 and TRBJ1-1; a weak D match, TRBD1 (5 bases). V was clipped by 0 bases and J by 6 bases, with 15 bases between them. This CDR3 spans 15 amino acids. Per the germline V gene, CDR1 is SGHDT and CDR2 is YYEEEE. CDR3 nucleotide sequence: TGTGCCAGCAGCTTGGTGAAGGGGAGTGGCGCTGAAGCTTTCTTT. Protein product: CASSLVKGSGAEAFF.

This chain uses TRBV6-5 with TRBJ2-1, with 8 bases matching TRBD1. CDR3 length: 15 amino acids. Germline V gives CDR1 MNHEY, CDR2 SVGAGI. Germline trimming cut 5 bases from V and 0 bases from J; bases unmatched to any gene: 3. CDR3 residues: CASSAGTGSYNEQFF. CDR3 coding DNA: TGTGCCAGCAGTGCCGGGACAGGCTCCTACAATGAGCAGTTCTTC.

This chain uses TRBV28 with TRBJ2-2; tentative D call: TRBD2 (6 bases). Trimming removed 1 base from V and 4 bases from J, with 7 bases in between. Germline assignment: CDR1 MDHEN and CDR2 SYDVKM. The CDR3 has 14 amino acids. The CDR3 is CASSLSGVTGELFF. The CDR3 region has the DNA TGTGCCAGCAGTTTATCGGGGGTCACCGGGGAGCTGTTTTTT.